This T cell receptor beta chain was observed in a study of blood T cell repertoires in COVID-19. Study-wide context: Acute-phase and convalescent COVID-19 samples originated in the United States, Italy and Spain.

The Seattle patients joined while their infection was active and were tracked longitudinally afterward. There are 14 residues in the CDR3. In the original analysis: Amplifying reference gene primers gave estimates of nucleated cell counts. Method: immunoSEQ multiplex PCR; TCRdb's copy keeps in-frame clones and lacks some. The V and J calls and clone size come from that table; D and trimming were worked out from the DNA. The sample has some 120,000 clones, about 92% seen once. Sequenced material: peripheral blood. This receptor was taken from a man aged 55 to 70 with COVID-19, enrolled during active disease. The chain has TRBV21-1 and TRBJ2-5; the table's D call of TRBD2 was not tested on the DNA. TRBV21-1 is assigned pseudogene status. The DNA for the CDR3 is TGTGCCTTAGGAATGAGAGGGCCCCAAGAGACCCAGTACTTC. Its translation: CALGMRGPQETQYF.